This TCR beta chain was found in a study of cytomegalovirus exposure and HLA in healthy donors. At the level of the study: Earlier findings included about 120 million unique TCR beta sequences obtained from about 180 million T cells.

This clone turned up a few times. The study ran its PCR with 60 Vbeta and 13 Jbeta primers. Measured with immunoSEQ multiplex PCR; TCRdb has only the in-frame clones, and not every one. The sample yields some 120,000 clones, about four fifths seen once. The CDR3 covers 14 residues. The germline CDR1 and CDR2 sequences are MNHEY and SVGAGI. Trimming left V 9 bases short and J 3 bases short, with 17 bases between. The chain employs TRBV6-5 and TRBJ2-5; D is perhaps TRBD1 (7 bases). The sequence came from a woman in her forties in good health and CMV-seronegative. Sequences were obtained from PBMCs. CDR3 residues: CASRRAGGKETQYF. CDR3 in DNA: TGTGCCAGTCGGCGAGCAGGGGGGAAAGAGACCCAGTACTTC.